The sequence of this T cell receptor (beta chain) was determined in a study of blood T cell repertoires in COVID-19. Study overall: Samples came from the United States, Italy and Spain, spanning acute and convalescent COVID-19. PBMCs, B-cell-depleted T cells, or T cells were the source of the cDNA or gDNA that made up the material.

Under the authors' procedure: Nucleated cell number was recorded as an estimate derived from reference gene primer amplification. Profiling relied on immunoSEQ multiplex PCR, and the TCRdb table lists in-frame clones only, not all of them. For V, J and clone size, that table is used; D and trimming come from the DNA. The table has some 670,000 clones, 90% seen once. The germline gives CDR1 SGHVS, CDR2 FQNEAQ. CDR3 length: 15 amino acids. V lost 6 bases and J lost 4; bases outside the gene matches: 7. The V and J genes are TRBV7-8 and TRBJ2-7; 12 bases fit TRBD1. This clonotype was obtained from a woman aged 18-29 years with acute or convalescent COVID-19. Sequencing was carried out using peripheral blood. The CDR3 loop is CASSFPGQGAYEQYF. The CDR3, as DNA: TGTGCCAGCAGTTTCCCGGGACAGGGGGCTTACGAGCAGTACTTC.